A selection of T cell receptor beta chains follows, all from one sample in a study of blood T cell repertoires in COVID-19. Only in-frame clones appear in the TCRdb table, and some are missing; sequencing was by immunoSEQ multiplex PCR. The sample includes about 270,000 clones, about 85% seen only once; the top ten take roughly 14%. The sample comprised peripheral blood. These receptors were obtained from a human donor in a cohort sampled during active COVID-19. Each CDR3 is given with its conserved first and last residue. The order of the fields is D gene, J gene, V gene, clone size, CDR3 DNA, CDR3 protein. The D gene is left open where the match is weak. The size field is filled for only some rows; it gives once, few, many or a size class.

d_call: TRBD1; j_call: TRBJ2-6; v_call: TRBV7-2; clone_size: many; cdr3_nt: TGTGCCAGCAGCTACACCGGGACAGGTTTGTCTGGGGCCAACGTCCTGACTTTC; cdr3_aa: CASSYTGTGLSGANVLTF
d_call: TRBD2; j_call: TRBJ2-5; v_call: TRBV28; clone_size: once; cdr3_nt: TGTGCCAGCAGTTCCAGGACTAGTTTGCTTCTAGGGACCCAGTACTTC; cdr3_aa: CASSSRTSLLLGTQYF
d_call: TRBD2; j_call: TRBJ2-2; v_call: TRBV11-2; clone_size: NA; cdr3_nt: TGTGCCAGCAGCCCTAGACTAGCGGGAGCGGGAACCGGGGAGCTGTTTTTT; cdr3_aa: CASSPRLAGAGTGELFF
d_call: TRBD1; j_call: TRBJ1-4; v_call: TRBV7-9; clone_size: NA; cdr3_nt: TGTGCCAGCAGCTCCGGTGGGACAGGGGAAAAACTGTTTTTT; cdr3_aa: CASSSGGTGEKLFF
d_call: NA; j_call: TRBJ1-3; v_call: TRBV14; clone_size: few; cdr3_nt: TGTGCCAACTACCCTAGTATACCCAACACCATATATTTT; cdr3_aa: CANYPSIPNTIYF
d_call: TRBD2; j_call: TRBJ2-6; v_call: TRBV6-2/TRBV6-3; clone_size: NA; cdr3_nt: TGTGCCAGCAATTACGAAGCGGGAGCTGGGGCCAACGTCCTGACTTTC; cdr3_aa: CASNYEAGAGANVLTF
d_call: NA; j_call: TRBJ1-1; v_call: TRBV5-4; clone_size: NA; cdr3_nt: TGTGCCAGCAGCCTGGCGGGGGAGGCCACTGAAGCTTTCTTT; cdr3_aa: CASSLAGEATEAFF
d_call: NA; j_call: TRBJ1-2; v_call: TRBV5-1; clone_size: few; cdr3_nt: TGCGCCAGCAGCGGAGGGAGTCCCGGCGGTGGCTACACCTTC; cdr3_aa: CASSGGSPGGGYTF
d_call: NA; j_call: TRBJ2-7; v_call: TRBV4-1; clone_size: NA; cdr3_nt: TGCGCCAGCAGCCAAGAATCCCGAGTGGGGCCCTACGAGCAGTACTTC; cdr3_aa: CASSQESRVGPYEQYF
d_call: NA; j_call: TRBJ1-2; v_call: TRBV6-5; clone_size: once; cdr3_nt: TGTGCCAGCATGTCCCCAGGGTTCTGGGGCTACACCTTC; cdr3_aa: CASMSPGFWGYTF